A single T cell receptor (beta chain) is shown here with its context. Its recognized antigen is unknown. No quality values exist for individual bases; no much larger clone is one base distant. RNA was extracted using the RNeasy kit, and about 0.45 to 1 microgram was reverse transcribed with random hexamers. The immunoSEQ multiplex PCR assay, covering 54 Vbeta and 13 Jbeta segments, was used to amplify TCR beta CDR3 regions. To correct PCR amplification bias, a synthetic template baseline was used for both primer optimization and computational correction. Under the source paper's analysis protocol: Reads were annotated to V, D and J genes according to IMGT and were analyzed with immunoSEQ Analyzer, with only productive sequences retained. To calculate clonality, Shannon entropy was normalized by log2 of the number of productive unique sequences and then subtracted from one. For each patient and control, public and private clones were evaluated within the 100 most prevalent clones. Susac-specific clones were defined as absent from healthy and MS cohorts, around 1,000 published viral clones and other ImmuneACCESS disease sequences. The raw public reads went through TCRdb reprocessing: fastp at Q25, MiXCR clone calling, in-frame beta chains kept. Rows with one shared CDR3 protein collapse into an entry with the most common genes and DNA. TCRdb, not the authors, supplied the V and J calls. In this sample the table shows roughly 200,000 distinct CDR3 sequences, 85% to 95% of which occur a single time. The top ten constitute approximately 0.1% of the sample.

V and J are trimmed by 8 bases and 1 base, and the gene matches miss 6 bases of the junction. Reading the germline V gene gives CDR1 MDHEN and CDR2 SYDVKM. Its CDR3 holds 15 amino acids, cysteine through phenylalanine. Of all the DNA, just the CDR3 is kept, 45 bases in frame from base 1. This record comes from a study of CD8 T cells in Susac syndrome (dated by TCRdb to between 2018 and 2021). Notes on the research overall: Whether CD8+ T cell activation and differentiation in Susac syndrome was antigen driven was tested using repertoire sequencing. What the research found in general, with its limitations: The number of individuals in the TCR sequencing and HLA analysis was recognized as being relatively small.

Peripheral blood CD8+ and CD4+ T cells from healthy donors, Susac syndrome patients and multiple sclerosis patients were profiled using high-throughput TCR beta sequencing. The healthy donors served as controls matched for age and sex. Bulk CD8+ and CD4+ T cells were purified by magnetic negative isolation, while CD8+ TEMRA cells were enriched using FACS. Blood was collected in EDTA tubes and processed within 24 hours, with PBMCs isolated through density gradient centrifugation. PBMCs intended for TCR sequencing were cryopreserved in liquid nitrogen and thawed later in a water bath at 37 degrees C. A purity of at least 90% was achieved for sorted or isolated CD4+, CD8+ and CD8+ TEMRA cells.

The TCR was taken from a human donor in good health. The chain uses TRBV28 and TRBJ2-1, and 9 junctional nucleotides match TRBD1. Source material: CD4+ T cells from PBMCs. The nucleotide sequence is given as TGTGCCAGCTATCCTGGACAGGGGTCCTACAATGAGCAGTTCTTC. Its coded protein is CASYPGQGSYNEQFF.